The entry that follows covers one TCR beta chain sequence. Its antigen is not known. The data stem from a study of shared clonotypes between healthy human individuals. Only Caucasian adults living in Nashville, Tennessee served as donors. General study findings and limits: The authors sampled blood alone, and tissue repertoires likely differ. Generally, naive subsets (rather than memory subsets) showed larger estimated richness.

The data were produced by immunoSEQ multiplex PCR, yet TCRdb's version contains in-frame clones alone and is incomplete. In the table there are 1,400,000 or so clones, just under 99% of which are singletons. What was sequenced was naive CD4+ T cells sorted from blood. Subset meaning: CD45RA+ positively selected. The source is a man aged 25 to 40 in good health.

The CDR3 coding sequence is TGTGCCAGCCCGCGAGGGGGGGAGAAAGTGAACACTGAAGCTTTCTTT. It codes for CASPRGGEKVNTEAFF. V and J are TRBV28 and TRBJ1-1; a possible D gene is TRBD1 (6 bases). V shed 8 bases and J shed 0 bases, with 19 bases lying between them. The germline CDR1 and CDR2 sequences are MDHEN and SYDVKM. The CDR3 sequence is 16 residues long. The whole variable domain, remainder taken from reference TRBV28 and TRBJ1-1, is DVKVTQSSRYLVKRTGEKVFLECVQDMDHENMFWYRQDPGLGLRLIYFSYDVKMKEKGDIPEGYSVSREKKERFSLILESASTNQTSMYLCASPRGGEKVNTEAFFGQGTRLTVV.